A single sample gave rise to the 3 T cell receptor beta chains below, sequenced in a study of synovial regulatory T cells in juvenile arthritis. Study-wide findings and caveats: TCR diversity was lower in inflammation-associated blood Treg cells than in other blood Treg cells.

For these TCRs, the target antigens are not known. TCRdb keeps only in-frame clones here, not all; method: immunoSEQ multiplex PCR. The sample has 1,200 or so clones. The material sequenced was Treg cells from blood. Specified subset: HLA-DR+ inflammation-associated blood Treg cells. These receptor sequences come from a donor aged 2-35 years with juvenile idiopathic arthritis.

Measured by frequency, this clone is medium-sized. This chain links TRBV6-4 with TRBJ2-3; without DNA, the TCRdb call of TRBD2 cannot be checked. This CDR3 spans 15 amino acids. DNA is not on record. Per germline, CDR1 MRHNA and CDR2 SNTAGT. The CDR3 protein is CASSDRGVQTDTQYF.

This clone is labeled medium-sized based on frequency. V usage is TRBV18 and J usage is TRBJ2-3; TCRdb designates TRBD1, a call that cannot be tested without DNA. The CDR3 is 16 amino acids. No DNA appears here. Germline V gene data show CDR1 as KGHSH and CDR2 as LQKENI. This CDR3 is CASSPRGHHTTDTQYF.

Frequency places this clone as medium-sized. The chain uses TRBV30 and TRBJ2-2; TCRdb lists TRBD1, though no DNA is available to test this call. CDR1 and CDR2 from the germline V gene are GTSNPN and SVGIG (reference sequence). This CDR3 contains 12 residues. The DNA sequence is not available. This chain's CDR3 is CAWTGVGRELFF. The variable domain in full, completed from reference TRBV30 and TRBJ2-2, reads SQTIHQWPATLVQPVGSPLSLECTVEGTSNPNLYWYRQAAGRGLQLLFYSVGIGQISSEVPQNLSASRPQDRQFILSSKKLLLSDSGFYLCAWTGVGRELFFGEGSRLTVL.